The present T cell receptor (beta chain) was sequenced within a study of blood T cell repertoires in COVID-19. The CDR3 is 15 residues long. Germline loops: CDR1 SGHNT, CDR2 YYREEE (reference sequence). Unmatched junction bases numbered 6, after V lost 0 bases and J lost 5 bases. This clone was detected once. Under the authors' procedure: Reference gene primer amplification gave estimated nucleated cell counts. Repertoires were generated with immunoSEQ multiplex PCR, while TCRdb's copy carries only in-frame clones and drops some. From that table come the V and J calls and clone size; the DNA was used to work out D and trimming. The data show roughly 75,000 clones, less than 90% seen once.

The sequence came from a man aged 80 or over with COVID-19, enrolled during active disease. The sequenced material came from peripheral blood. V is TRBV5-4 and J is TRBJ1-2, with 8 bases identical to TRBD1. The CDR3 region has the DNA TGTGCCAGCAGCTTGGTCCAGGGGGCATCATATGGCTACACCTTC. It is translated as CASSLVQGASYGYTF.